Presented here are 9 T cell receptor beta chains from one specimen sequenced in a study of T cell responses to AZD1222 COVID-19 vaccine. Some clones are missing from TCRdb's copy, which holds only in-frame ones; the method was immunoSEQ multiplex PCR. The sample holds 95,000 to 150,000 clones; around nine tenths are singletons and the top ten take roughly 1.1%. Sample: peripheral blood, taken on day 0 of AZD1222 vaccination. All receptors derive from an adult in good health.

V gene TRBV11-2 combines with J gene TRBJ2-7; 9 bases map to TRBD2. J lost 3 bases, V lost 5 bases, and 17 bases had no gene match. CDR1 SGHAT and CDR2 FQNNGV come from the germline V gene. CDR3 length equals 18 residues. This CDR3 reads CASSPRASGAYFSYEQYF. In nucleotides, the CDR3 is TGTGCCAGCAGCCCGCGCGCTAGCGGGGCCTATTTTAGCTACGAGCAGTACTTC.

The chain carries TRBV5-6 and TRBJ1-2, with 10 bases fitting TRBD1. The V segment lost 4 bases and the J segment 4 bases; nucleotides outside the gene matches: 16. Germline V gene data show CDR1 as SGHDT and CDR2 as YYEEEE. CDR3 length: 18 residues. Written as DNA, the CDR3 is TGTGCCAGCAGCCGCCCGCCCGGGACAGGGGACGAGATCTATGGCTACACCTTC. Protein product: CASSRPPGTGDEIYGYTF.

The CDR3 DNA follows: TGTGCCAGCAGTTTATCCCCCGGTGGCTACGAGCAGTACTTC. Translating gives CASSLSPGGYEQYF. The chain combines TRBV27 with TRBJ2-7, with unresolved D. Deletions cut 0 bases from V and 3 bases from J, with 9 bases between. The CDR3 runs to 14 residues. Germline V lookup: CDR1 MNHEY, CDR2 SMNVEV (reference sequence).

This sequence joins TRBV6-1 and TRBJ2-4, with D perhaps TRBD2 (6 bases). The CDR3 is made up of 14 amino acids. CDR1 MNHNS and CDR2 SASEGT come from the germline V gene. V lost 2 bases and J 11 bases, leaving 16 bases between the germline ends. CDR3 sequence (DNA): TGTGCCAGCAGTGAAAACAGTGGGGGGAGTTTTCAGTACTTC. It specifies CASSENSGGSFQYF.

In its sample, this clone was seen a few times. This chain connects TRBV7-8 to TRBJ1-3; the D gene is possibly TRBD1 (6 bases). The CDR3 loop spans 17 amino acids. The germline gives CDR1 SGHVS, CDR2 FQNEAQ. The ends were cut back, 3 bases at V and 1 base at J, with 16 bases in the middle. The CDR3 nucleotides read TGTGCCAGCAGCTTTCGGAGGGGGGAATTGTCTGGAAACACCATATATTTT. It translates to CASSFRRGELSGNTIYF.

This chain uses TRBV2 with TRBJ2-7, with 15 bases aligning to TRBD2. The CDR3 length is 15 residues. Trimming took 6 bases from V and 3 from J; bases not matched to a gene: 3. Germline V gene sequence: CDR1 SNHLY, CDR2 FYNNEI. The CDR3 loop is CASSGTSGGSYEQYF. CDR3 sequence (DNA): TGTGCCAGCAGCGGGACTAGCGGGGGGAGCTACGAGCAGTACTTC.

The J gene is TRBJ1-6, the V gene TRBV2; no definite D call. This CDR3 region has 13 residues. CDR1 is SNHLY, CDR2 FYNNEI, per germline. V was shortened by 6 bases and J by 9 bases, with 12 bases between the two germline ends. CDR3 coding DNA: TGTGCCAGCAGGTGGATCGAGAGTTCACCCCTCCACTTT. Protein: CASRWIESSPLHF.

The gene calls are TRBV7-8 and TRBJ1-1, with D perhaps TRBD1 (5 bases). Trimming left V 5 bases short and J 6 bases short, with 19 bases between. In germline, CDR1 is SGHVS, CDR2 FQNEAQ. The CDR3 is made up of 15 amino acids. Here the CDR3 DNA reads TGTGCCAGCAGCCCTGCGGGGGAGCTGGGTTCTGAAGCTTTCTTT. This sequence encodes CASSPAGELGSEAFF.

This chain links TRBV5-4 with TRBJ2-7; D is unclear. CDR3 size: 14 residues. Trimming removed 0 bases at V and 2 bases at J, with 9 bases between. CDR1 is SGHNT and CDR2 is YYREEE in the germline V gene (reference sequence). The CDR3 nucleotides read TGTGCCAGCAGCTTGGCAGGCCTACCCTACGAGCAGTACTTC. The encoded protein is CASSLAGLPYEQYF. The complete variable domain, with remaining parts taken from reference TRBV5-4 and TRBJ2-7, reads ETGVTQSPTHLIKTRGQQVTLRCSSQSGHNTVSWYQQALGQGPQFIFQYYREEENGRGNFPPRFSGLQFPNYSSELNVNALELDDSALYLCASSLAGLPYEQYFGPGTRLTVT.